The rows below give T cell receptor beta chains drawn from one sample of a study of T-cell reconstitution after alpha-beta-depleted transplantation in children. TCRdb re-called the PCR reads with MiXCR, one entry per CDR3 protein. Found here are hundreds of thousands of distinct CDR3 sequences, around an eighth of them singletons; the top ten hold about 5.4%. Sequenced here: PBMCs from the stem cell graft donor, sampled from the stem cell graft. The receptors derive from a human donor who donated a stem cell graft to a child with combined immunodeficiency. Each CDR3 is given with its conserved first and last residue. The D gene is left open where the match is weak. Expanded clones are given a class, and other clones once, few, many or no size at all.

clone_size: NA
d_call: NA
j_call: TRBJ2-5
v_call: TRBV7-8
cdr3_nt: TGTGCCAGCAGCTGCGAAGTAATGGGAGAGACCCAGTACTTC
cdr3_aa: CASSCEVMGETQYF

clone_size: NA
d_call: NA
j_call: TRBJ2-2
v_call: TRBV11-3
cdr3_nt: TGTGCCAGCAGCTTACGGACAACCACCGGGGAGCTGTTTTTT
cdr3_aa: CASSLRTTTGELFF

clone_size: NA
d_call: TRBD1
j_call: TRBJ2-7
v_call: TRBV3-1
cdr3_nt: TGTGCCAGCAGCTTTCGACCGGGACAGGGGCACGAGCAGTACTTC
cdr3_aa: CASSFRPGQGHEQYF

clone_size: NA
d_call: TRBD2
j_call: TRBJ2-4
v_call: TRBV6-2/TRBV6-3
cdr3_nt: TGTGCCAGCAGTCTAGCGGACAAAAACATTCAGTACTTC
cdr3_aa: CASSLADKNIQYF

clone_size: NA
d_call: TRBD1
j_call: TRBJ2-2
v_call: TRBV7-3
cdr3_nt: TGTGCCAGCAGCGAAACCGGACAGGGGGCGTATACCGGGGAGCTGTTTTTT
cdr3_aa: CASSETGQGAYTGELFF

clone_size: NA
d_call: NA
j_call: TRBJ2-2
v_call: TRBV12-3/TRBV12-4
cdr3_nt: TGTGCCAGCAGTCAGGGGGGCGGGGAGCTGTTTTTT
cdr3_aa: CASSQGGGELFF

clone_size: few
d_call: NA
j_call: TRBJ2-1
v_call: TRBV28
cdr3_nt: TGTGCCAGCACCGTGGGACTACGGGACAACAATGAGCAGTTCTTC
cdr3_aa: CASTVGLRDNNEQFF

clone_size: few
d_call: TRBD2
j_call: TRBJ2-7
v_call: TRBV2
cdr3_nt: TGTGCCAGCAGTGACGTGGGACTAGCGAGCGAGCAGTACTTC
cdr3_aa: CASSDVGLASEQYF

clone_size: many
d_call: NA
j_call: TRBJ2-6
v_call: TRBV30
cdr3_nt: TGTGCCCGGACGTCTGGGGCCAACGTCCTGACTTTC
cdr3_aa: CARTSGANVLTF

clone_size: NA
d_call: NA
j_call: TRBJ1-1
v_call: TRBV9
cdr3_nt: TGTGCCAGCAGCGTAGTGGGGGACACTGAAGCTTTCTTT
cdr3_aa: CASSVVGDTEAFF

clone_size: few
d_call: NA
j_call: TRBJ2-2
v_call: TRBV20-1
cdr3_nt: TGCAGTGCTAGAGATCCCGGGGGCGCCGGGGAGCTGTTTTTT
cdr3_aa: CSARDPGGAGELFF

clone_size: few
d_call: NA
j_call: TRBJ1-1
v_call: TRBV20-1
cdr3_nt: TGCAGTACTTCCGTTTCGACAGCGAACACTGAAGCTTTCTTT
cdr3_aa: CSTSVSTANTEAFF

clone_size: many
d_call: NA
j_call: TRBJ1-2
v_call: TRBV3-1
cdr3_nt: TGTGCCAGCAGCCAAGAGGAAAGGACCCCGATCTATGGCTACACCTTC
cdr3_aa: CASSQEERTPIYGYTF

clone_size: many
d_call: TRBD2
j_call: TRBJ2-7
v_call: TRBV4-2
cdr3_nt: TGTGCCAGCAGCCAAGCGGGGGGGGAGGCCCTCTCCTACGAGCAGTACTTC
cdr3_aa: CASSQAGGEALSYEQYF

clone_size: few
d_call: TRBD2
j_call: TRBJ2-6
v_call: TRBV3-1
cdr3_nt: TGTGCCAGCAGCCAGGGCACTAGCGTTGGGGCCAACGTCCTGACTTTC
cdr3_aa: CASSQGTSVGANVLTF

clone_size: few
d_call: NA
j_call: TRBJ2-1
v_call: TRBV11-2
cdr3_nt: TGTGCCAGCACCTACTCCTACAATGAGCAGTTCTTC
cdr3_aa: CASTYSYNEQFF

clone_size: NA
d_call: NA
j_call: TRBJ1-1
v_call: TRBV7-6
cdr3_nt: TGTGCCAGCAGCTCCGTTGGGGGGGGCACTGAAGCTTTCTTT
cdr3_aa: CASSSVGGGTEAFF

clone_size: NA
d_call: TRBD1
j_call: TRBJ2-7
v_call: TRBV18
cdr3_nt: TGTGCCAGCTCCCTTGGGGACAGGGGAAGGGAGCAGTACTTC
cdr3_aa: CASSLGDRGREQYF

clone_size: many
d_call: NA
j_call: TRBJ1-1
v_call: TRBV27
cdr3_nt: TGTGCCAGCAGCCCAGTCACCTGGGGTCCTGAAGCTTTCTTT
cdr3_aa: CASSPVTWGPEAFF

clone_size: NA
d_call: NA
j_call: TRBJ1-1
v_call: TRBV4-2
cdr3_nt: TGTGCCAGCAGCCAAGTATCCACTGAAGCTTTCTTT
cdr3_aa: CASSQVSTEAFF

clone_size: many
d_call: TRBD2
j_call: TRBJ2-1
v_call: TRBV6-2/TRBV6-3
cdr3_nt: TGTGCCACCCACGGCGGGAGTGACTACAATGAGCAGTTCTTC
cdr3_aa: CATHGGSDYNEQFF

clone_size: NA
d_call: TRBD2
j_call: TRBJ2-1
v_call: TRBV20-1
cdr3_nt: TGCAGTGCTACCATGCGGGAGCCCTACAATGAGCAGTTCTTC
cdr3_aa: CSATMREPYNEQFF

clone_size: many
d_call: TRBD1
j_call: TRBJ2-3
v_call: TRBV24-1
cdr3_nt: TGTGCCACCAGTGATCCGATCCGGACAGGGCTCACAGATACGCAGTATTTT
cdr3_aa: CATSDPIRTGLTDTQYF

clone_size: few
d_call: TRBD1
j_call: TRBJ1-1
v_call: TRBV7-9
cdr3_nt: TGTGCCAGCAGTTATACAGGGGGGGGTACTGAAGCTTTCTTT
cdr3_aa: CASSYTGGGTEAFF

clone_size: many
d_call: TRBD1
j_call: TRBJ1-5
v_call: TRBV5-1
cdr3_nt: TGCGCCAGCAGCCCGGGGACAGGGGGCGATCAGCCCCAGCATTTT
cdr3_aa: CASSPGTGGDQPQHF

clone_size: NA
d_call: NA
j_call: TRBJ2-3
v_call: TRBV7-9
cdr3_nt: TGTGCCATCGGGACAGGGCGGGGGGCAAGCACAGATACGCAGTATTTT
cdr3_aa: CAIGTGRGASTDTQYF

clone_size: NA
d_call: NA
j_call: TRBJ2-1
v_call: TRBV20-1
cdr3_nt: TGCAGTGCTAGAGATCTGGTGGGTGTGAGCAATGAGCAGTTCTTC
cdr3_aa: CSARDLVGVSNEQFF

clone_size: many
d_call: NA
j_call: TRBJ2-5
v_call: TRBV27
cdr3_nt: TGTGCCGGGGGAGACAGTCGAGAGACCCAGTACTTC
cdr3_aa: CAGGDSRETQYF

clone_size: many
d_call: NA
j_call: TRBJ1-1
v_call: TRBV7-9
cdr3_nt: TGTGCCAGCAGCACACAGAACACTGAAGCTTTCTTT
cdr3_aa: CASSTQNTEAFF

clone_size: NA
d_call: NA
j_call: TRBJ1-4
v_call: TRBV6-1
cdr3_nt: TGTGCCAGCAGTAATCCAGGGGCAACTAATGAAAAACTGTTTTTT
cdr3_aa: CASSNPGATNEKLFF

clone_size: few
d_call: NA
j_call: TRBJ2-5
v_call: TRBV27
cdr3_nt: TGTGCCAGCAGTTTATCACCCCAGTACTTC
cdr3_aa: CASSLSPQYF

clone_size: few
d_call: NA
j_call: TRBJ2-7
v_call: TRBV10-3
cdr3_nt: TGTGCCATCAGTGAGTCGTCGCGACAGATCTACGAGCAGTACTTC
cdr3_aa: CAISESSRQIYEQYF

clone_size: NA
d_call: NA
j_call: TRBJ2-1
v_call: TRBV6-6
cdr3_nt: TGTGCCAGCAGTTACAGGGTGGCAGAACAGCAGTTCTTC
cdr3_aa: CASSYRVAEQQFF